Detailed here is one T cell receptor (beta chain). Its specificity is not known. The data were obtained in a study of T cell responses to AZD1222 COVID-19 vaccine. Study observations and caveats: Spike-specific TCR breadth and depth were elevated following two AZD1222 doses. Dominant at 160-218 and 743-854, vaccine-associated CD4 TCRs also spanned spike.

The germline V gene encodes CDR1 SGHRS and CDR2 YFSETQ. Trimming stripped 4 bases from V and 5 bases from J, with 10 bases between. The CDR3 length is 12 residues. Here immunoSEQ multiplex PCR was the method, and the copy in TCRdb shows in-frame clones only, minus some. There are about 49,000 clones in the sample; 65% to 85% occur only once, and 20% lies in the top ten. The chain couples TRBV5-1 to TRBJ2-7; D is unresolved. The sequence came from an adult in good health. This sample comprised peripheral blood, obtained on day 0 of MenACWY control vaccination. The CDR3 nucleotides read TGCGCCAGCAGCCATGGTTTGGACGAGCAGTACTTC. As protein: CASSHGLDEQYF.